One sample yielded the 11 T cell receptor beta chains listed below, sequenced in a study of T cell responses to AZD1222 COVID-19 vaccine. Profiling relied on immunoSEQ multiplex PCR, and the TCRdb table lists in-frame clones only, not all of them. Among around 150,000 clones listed, 92% were seen once. Sequences were derived from peripheral blood, sampled 28 days after the second AZD1222 dose. These receptors came from an adult who received the AZD1222 COVID-19 vaccine.

This clone is a singleton in its sample. The chain has TRBV24-1 and TRBJ2-1; D not resolved. Deletions cut 3 bases from V and 9 bases from J, with 11 bases between. Germline CDR1 KGHDR, CDR2 SFDVKD. The CDR3 has 13 residues. CDR3 region: CATSDPPVPEQFF. DNA of the CDR3: TGTGCCACCAGTGATCCCCCAGTGCCTGAGCAGTTCTTC.

The chain combines TRBV6-5 with TRBJ1-4; TRBD1 matches at 10 bases. V was clipped by 8 bases and J by 7 bases; unmatched bases: 7. Germline-derived CDR1 and CDR2 are MNHEY and SVGAGI. This CDR3 has 14 amino acids. CDR3 sequence (DNA): TGTGCCAGCCGGCCGGGACAGGGGTTTGAAAAACTGTTTTTT. Its protein product is CASRPGQGFEKLFF.

The CDR3 reads CASSQRQGIFNEQFF. The CDR3 nucleotides read TGTGCCAGCAGCCAAAGACAGGGGATTTTCAATGAGCAGTTCTTC. The V gene is TRBV7-3, the J gene TRBJ2-1; TRBD1 agrees at 8 bases. Germline V gene data show CDR1 as SGHTA and CDR2 as FQGTGA. Trimming cost V 5 bases and J 6 bases; bases outside gene matches: 9. This CDR3 is 15 amino acids long.

The chain carries TRBV10-3 and TRBJ1-4; D possibly corresponds to TRBD1 (6 bases). Germline V gene sequence: CDR1 ENHRY, CDR2 SYGVKD. This CDR3 spans 13 amino acids. With 9 bases removed from V and 4 bases from J, the gap between germline ends came to 12 bases. DNA for the CDR3: TGTGCCATAAGCGGGGGACATAATGAAAAACTGTTTTTT. It encodes CAISGGHNEKLFF.

The chain uses TRBV6-6 and TRBJ2-1; 7 bases fit TRBD2. Germline CDR1 and CDR2: MNHNY and SVGAGI (reference sequence). CDR3 size: 16 residues. Trimming cost V 1 base and J 0 bases; bases outside gene matches: 3. CDR3 sequence reads: CASSYYGLGSYNEQFF. The DNA of the CDR3 is TGTGCCAGCAGTTACTACGGACTAGGCTCCTACAATGAGCAGTTCTTC.

This chain joins TRBV10-3 and TRBJ1-1; D call uncertain. Trimming cost V 7 bases and J 4 bases, with 13 bases left between them. Germline values: CDR1 ENHRY, CDR2 SYGVKD. The CDR3 consists of 13 residues. This chain's CDR3 is CAINHDMATEAFF. The CDR3, as DNA: TGTGCCATCAACCACGATATGGCCACTGAAGCTTTCTTT.

This clone was detected a few times. The chain carries TRBV6-1 and TRBJ2-7; D possibly matches TRBD1 or TRBD2 (5 bases each). The V end lost 3 bases, the J end lost 0 bases, and 12 bases lay between the germline ends. Per germline, CDR1 MNHNS and CDR2 SASEGT. The CDR3 runs 15 residues. The CDR3 sequence is CASSETGTSSYEQYF. DNA of the CDR3: TGTGCCAGCAGTGAGACCGGGACGTCCTCCTACGAGCAGTACTTC.

The chain employs TRBV3-1 (or the pseudogene TRBV3-2) and TRBJ1-1; 7 bases match TRBD1. V shed 3 bases, J shed 1 base, and the junction held 8 bases outside the gene matches. The CDR3 spans 16 residues. CDR1 and CDR2 (germline): LGHDT, YNNKEL (reference sequence). For the CDR3, the DNA is TGTGCCAGCAGCCACCTACTGACAGGGAGGAACACTGAAGCTTTCTTT. The encoded protein is CASSHLLTGRNTEAFF.

This chain uses TRBV7-2 with TRBJ1-6; D unclear. The CDR3 extends over 12 amino acids. Germline-derived CDR1 and CDR2 are SGHTA and FQGNSA. Trimming removed 5 bases at V and 6 bases at J, with 5 bases between. CDR3 amino acids: CASSTANSPLHF. CDR3 DNA: TGTGCCAGCAGCACCGCTAATTCACCCCTCCACTTT. The full variable domain, in which reference TRBV7-2 and TRBJ1-6 provide the parts outside the CDR3, is GAGVSQSPSNKVTEKGKDVELRCDPISGHTALYWYRQSLGQGLEFLIYFQGNSAPDKSGLPSDRFSAERTGGSVSTLTIQRTQQEDSAVYLCASSTANSPLHFGNGTRLTVT.

The V gene is TRBV18, the J gene TRBJ1-6, with a tentative D call TRBD1 (5 bases). Germline V CDR1 and CDR2: KGHSH, LQKENI. The ends were cut back, 3 bases at V and 8 bases at J, with 8 bases in the middle. CDR3 length: 13 amino acids. The CDR3 region is CASSPSRDSPLHF. The CDR3 bases are TGTGCCAGCTCACCGTCCAGGGATTCACCCCTCCACTTT.

The CDR3 DNA sequence: TGTGCCAGTAGTATAGAAAGTAACCCGGGGATCTATGGCTACACCTTC. This gives the protein CASSIESNPGIYGYTF. V is TRBV19 and J is TRBJ1-2; no clear D gene. The V end lost 0 bases, the J end lost 4 bases, and 15 bases lay between the germline ends. Germline values: CDR1 LNHDA, CDR2 SQIVND (reference sequence). This CDR3 has 16 amino acids. The full variable domain, in which reference TRBV19 and TRBJ1-2 provide the parts outside the CDR3, is DGGITQSPKYLFRKEGQNVTLSCEQNLNHDAMYWYRQDPGQGLRLIYYSQIVNDFQKGDIAEGYSVSREKKESFPLTVTSAQKNPTAFYLCASSIESNPGIYGYTFGSGTRLTVV.